This T cell receptor (beta chain) was sequenced in a study of blood T cell repertoires in COVID-19. Across the whole study: Whether acute or convalescent, the COVID-19 samples came from the United States, Italy and Spain. T cells, B-cell-depleted T cells, or PBMCs supplied cDNA or gDNA.

Germline V gives CDR1 SGHRS, CDR2 YFSETQ. The CDR3 runs to 16 residues. With V trimmed by 0 bases and J by 6 bases, 11 bases remained unmatched. Under the authors' procedure: Reference gene primers were amplified, and this amplification served to estimate nucleated cell counts. Libraries were prepared by immunoSEQ multiplex PCR; TCRdb keeps only in-frame clonotypes and omits some of them. Clone size and V and J calls were adopted from that table, with D and trimming inferred from the DNA. The sample contains hundreds of thousands of clones, about 90% of which appear only once. Sequenced input: peripheral blood. The sequence was obtained from a man in his 60s who had recovered from COVID-19. V and J are TRBV5-1 and TRBJ1-2; 7 nucleotides align to TRBD1. The CDR3 spells CASSLGHRQGPHGYTF. CDR3 DNA sequence: TGCGCCAGCAGCTTGGGCCACCGACAGGGCCCCCATGGCTACACCTTC.